Below are 15 T cell receptor beta chains sequenced from a single sample in a study of T-cell reconstitution after alpha-beta-depleted transplantation in children. Construction of the TCRbeta library involved unique molecular identifiers. MiXCR, run by TCRdb on the PCR reads, gives a single entry per CDR3 protein. The sample lists about 1,000,000 distinct CDR3 sequences; under 30% were seen once. This sample comprised PBMCs, mostly from graft donor cells, obtained 360 days after TCRalphabeta/CD19-depleted stem cell transplant. The receptors shown here come from a boy in the first two years of life who had a stem cell transplant for SCID, so the T cells may come from the graft donor.

V usage is TRBV5-1 and J usage is TRBJ2-1; either TRBD1 or TRBD2 may supply D (5 bases each). This CDR3 region has 15 residues. Germline CDR1 SGHRS, CDR2 YFSETQ. V gave up 4 bases and J gave up 6 bases, with 17 bases separating them. CDR3 DNA: TGCGCCAGCAGCCCCACCGGGACGAAAACCAATGAGCAGTTCTTC. This codes for CASSPTGTKTNEQFF.

The genes are TRBV5-1 and TRBJ2-3; TRBD2 is a possible D gene (5 bases). In germline, CDR1 is SGHRS, CDR2 YFSETQ. V lost 6 bases to trimming and J lost 0 bases, with 17 bases between them. There are 16 residues in the CDR3. The CDR3 protein is CASTLGVKPSTDTQYF. CDR3 nucleotides: TGCGCCAGCACCCTCGGGGTAAAACCTAGCACAGATACGCAGTATTTT.

This clonotype was seen a single time. V gene TRBV7-2 combines with J gene TRBJ2-1, with TRBD2 identical over 11 bases. J lost 1 base, V lost 3 bases, and 2 bases had no gene match. Germline loops: CDR1 SGHTA, CDR2 FQGNSA. The CDR3 runs 16 residues. Here the CDR3 reads CASSFPSGGSYNEQFF. Here the CDR3 DNA reads TGTGCCAGCAGCTTTCCTAGCGGGGGGTCCTACAATGAGCAGTTCTTC.

The genes are TRBV10-3 and TRBJ2-7; D not certain. The CDR3 contains 13 residues. From germline, CDR1 is ENHRY and CDR2 SYGVKD. Trimming pared 8 bases from V and 4 bases from J, leaving 15 bases between. CDR3 bases: TGTGCCATCGGCTCCGGGCCGAGATACGAGCAGTACTTC. Amino acids: CAIGSGPRYEQYF.

This clonotype was seen more than once but under ten times. J is TRBJ2-1 and V is TRBV20-1, with TRBD1 identical over 9 bases. The CDR3 is made up of 17 amino acids. Germline loops: CDR1 DFQATT, CDR2 SNEGSKA (reference sequence). Losses at the gene ends were 5 bases for V and 0 bases for J; bases not matched to a gene: 11. CDR3 bases: TGCAGTGCTTTAGGGACAGGGATGGGTGGCTCCTACAATGAGCAGTTCTTC. Protein product: CSALGTGMGGSYNEQFF.

The chain recombines TRBV10-3 with TRBJ2-6; tentative D call: TRBD1 (5 bases). This CDR3 contains 17 residues. CDR1 and CDR2 (germline): ENHRY, SYGVKD. Trimming removed 10 bases from V and 0 bases from J, with 19 bases in between. The chain's CDR3 is CATTWGQGSSGANVLTF. Here the CDR3 DNA reads TGTGCCACCACCTGGGGCCAGGGAAGCTCTGGGGCCAACGTCCTGACTTTC.

The chain uses TRBV29-1 and TRBJ2-5, with 10 bases lining up with TRBD2. Germline-derived CDR1 and CDR2 are SQVTM and ANQGSEA. With 4 bases clipped from V and 4 bases from J, the junction kept 6 bases outside the gene matches. CDR3 length: 14 residues. CDR3 protein: CSVVKVAGGETQYF. The CDR3, as DNA: TGCAGCGTTGTAAAGGTAGCGGGGGGAGAGACCCAGTACTTC.

The V and J genes are TRBV29-1 and TRBJ2-1; no clear D. CDR3 length: 13 amino acids. Germline assignment: CDR1 SQVTM and CDR2 ANQGSEA. Between the trimmed V and J ends, which lost 3 bases and 1 base, there was a span of 7 bases. CDR3 sequence: CSVESRSYNEQFF. DNA of the CDR3: TGCAGCGTTGAGTCTCGGTCCTACAATGAGCAGTTCTTC.

This clonotype appeared a few times. V gene TRBV7-2 combines with J gene TRBJ1-1; D is ambiguous. The CDR3 covers 14 residues. Germline V gene sequence: CDR1 SGHTA, CDR2 FQGNSA. The germline V and J ends were trimmed by 5 bases and 4 bases, with 14 bases remaining between them. The chain's CDR3 is CASSPRARGTEAFF. For the CDR3, the DNA is TGTGCCAGCAGCCCCCGGGCTCGGGGCACTGAAGCTTTCTTT.

The gene calls are TRBV9 and TRBJ1-6; D is undetermined. V dropped 0 bases and J dropped 10 bases, with 11 bases sitting between them. The germline CDR1 and CDR2 sequences are SGDLS and YYNGEE. The CDR3 has 14 amino acids. CDR3: CASSVGTGGSPLHF. In DNA form, the CDR3 reads TGTGCCAGCAGCGTAGGGACCGGTGGCTCACCCCTCCACTTT.

This clonotype occurred a few times. The rearrangement uses TRBV12-3 or TRBV12-4 and TRBJ2-1; TRBD2 matches 9 bases. The CDR3 has 15 amino acids. Trimming cost V 6 bases and J 7 bases; bases outside gene matches: 10. The CDR3 spells CASSPAGGQGNEQFF. The CDR3, as DNA: TGTGCCAGCAGCCCTGCGGGGGGGCAAGGTAATGAGCAGTTCTTC.

This clonotype was counted between two and nine times. The chain employs TRBV6-6 and TRBJ2-2; D may match TRBD1 or TRBD2 (5 bases each). There are 12 residues in the CDR3. The germline CDR1 and CDR2 sequences are MNHNY and SVGAGI (reference sequence). Trimming stripped 8 bases from V and 6 bases from J, with 10 bases between. In DNA, the CDR3 is TGTGCCAGCGGGACCAAGGCCGGGGAGCTGTTTTTT. Amino acids: CASGTKAGELFF.

V usage is TRBV9 and J usage is TRBJ2-2, with D possibly being TRBD2 (6 bases). CDR3 size: 15 residues. Germline CDR1 is SGDLS and CDR2 is YYNGEE. The V end lost 2 bases, the J end lost 7 bases, and 15 bases lay between the germline ends. CDR3 residues: CASSVGGRRVGELFF. The CDR3 nucleotides read TGTGCCAGCAGCGTCGGAGGCAGGAGGGTCGGGGAGCTGTTTTTT. Drawing the rest from reference TRBV9 and TRBJ2-2, the complete variable domain is DSGVTQTPKHLITATGQRVTLRCSPRSGDLSVYWYQQSLDQGLQFLIQYYNGEERAKGNILERFSAQQFPDLHSELNLSSLELGDSALYFCASSVGGRRVGELFFGEGSRLTVL.

The rearrangement uses TRBV19 and TRBJ2-6, with D perhaps matching TRBD1 (6 bases). CDR3 length equals 17 residues. Looked up from germline, CDR1 is LNHDA and CDR2 is SQIVND (reference sequence). The ends were cut back, 3 bases at V and 0 bases at J, with 12 bases in the middle. CDR3 nucleotides: TGTGCCAGTAGTATGATGCAGGGGAGCTCTGGGGCCAACGTCCTGACTTTC. It specifies CASSMMQGSSGANVLTF. Using reference TRBV19 and TRBJ2-6 for the parts outside the CDR3, the full variable domain is DGGITQSPKYLFRKEGQNVTLSCEQNLNHDAMYWYRQDPGQGLRLIYYSQIVNDFQKGDIAEGYSVSREKKESFPLTVTSAQKNPTAFYLCASSMMQGSSGANVLTFGAGSRLTVL.

The V and J genes are TRBV4-1 and TRBJ2-3; D is unclear. Germline CDR1 reads MGHRA; CDR2 reads YSYEKL. CDR3 length: 11 residues. V shed 4 bases and J shed 10 bases, with 9 bases lying between them. For the CDR3, the DNA is TGCGCCAGCAGCCGGCAGAGAGCGCAGTATTTT. It is translated as CASSRQRAQYF.